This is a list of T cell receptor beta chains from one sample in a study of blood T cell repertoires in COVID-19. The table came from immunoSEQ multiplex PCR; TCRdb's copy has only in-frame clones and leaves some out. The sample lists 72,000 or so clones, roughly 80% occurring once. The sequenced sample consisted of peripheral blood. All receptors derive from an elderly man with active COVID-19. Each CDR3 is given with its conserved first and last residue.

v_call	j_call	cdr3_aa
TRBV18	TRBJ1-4	CASSPRRGGEKLFF
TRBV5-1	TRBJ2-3	CASSLETSARDTQYF
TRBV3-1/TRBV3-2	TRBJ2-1	CASSQEILAGPYNEQFF
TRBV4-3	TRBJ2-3	CASSQGTSGSTDTQYF
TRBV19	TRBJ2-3	CASSETGTSGRGSDTQYF
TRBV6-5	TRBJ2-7	CASRQGTSGSYEQYF
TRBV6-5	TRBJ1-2	CASRPDRGNYGYTF
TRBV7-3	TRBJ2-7	CASSTTESSYEQYF
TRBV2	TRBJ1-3	CASASVGALSGNTIYF
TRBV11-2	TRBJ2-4	CASSLGQGWNIQYF
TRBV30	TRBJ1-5	CAWSGQSDQPQHF
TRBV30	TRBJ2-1	CAWSVLSSGRSSYNEQFF
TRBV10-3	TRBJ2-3	CAISEQGNTDTQYF
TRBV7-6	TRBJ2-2	CASSLAGAEVPGELFF
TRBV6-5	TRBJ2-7	CASSYSRQGGYEQYF
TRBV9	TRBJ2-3	CASSSGGRGTDTQYF
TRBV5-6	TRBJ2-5	CASSLAPGSQETQYF
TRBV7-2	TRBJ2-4	CASSPPVLAKNIQYF
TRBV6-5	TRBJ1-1	CASTQQGAGTEAFF
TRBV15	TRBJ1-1	CATSSRTGVNTEAFF
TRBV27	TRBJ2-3	CASSPRGAGVGDTQYF
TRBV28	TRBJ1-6	CASSLREQEYNSPLHF
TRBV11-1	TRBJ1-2	CASSLGQTTGGYTF
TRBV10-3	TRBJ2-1	CAISESVLEQFF
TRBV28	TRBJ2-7	CASSQIRYEQYF
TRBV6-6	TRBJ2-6	CASSRSGGTSGANVLTF
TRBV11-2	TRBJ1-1	CASSLVTGAEAFF
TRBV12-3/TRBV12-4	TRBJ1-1	CASSDSHTEAFF
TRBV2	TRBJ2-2	CASRSGGETGELFF
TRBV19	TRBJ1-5	CASTRQGNQPQHF
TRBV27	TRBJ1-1	CASSLGGLNTEAFF